This TCR beta chain stems from a study of T cell changes during pregnancy in multiple sclerosis (dated by TCRdb to the late 2010s). At the level of the whole study: Changes in the T cell repertoire over the course of pregnancy were examined in this study in women with multiple sclerosis.

In the case of this clone: Its antigen is unknown. There are no base qualities to consult, and no much larger clone falls within one base.

Libraries came from the immunoSEQ multiplex PCR assay. Held by TCRdb, this immuneACCESS table contains in-frame sequences only and omits some clones. Under half of the omission traces to an unresolved V gene where checked; the cause of the rest is unknown. The table for this sample lists about 46,000 clones; 85% to 95% of them were counted only once. The ten biggest clones cover 3.9% of the sample. The sample consisted of CD8+ T cells from peripheral blood mononuclear cells, taken after pregnancy. The clonotype originates from a female donor with multiple sclerosis, enrolled in a pregnancy study.

The CDR3 protein is CASSQDPGGNQPQHF. The DNA sequence follows: TGCGCCAGCAGCCAAGACCCGGGGGGCAATCAGCCCCAGCATTTT. The V and J genes are TRBV4-3 and TRBJ1-5; a tentative D call is TRBD1 (5 bases match). The CDR3 runs 15 amino acids, cysteine and phenylalanine included. This entry keeps only the CDR3 DNA: 45 bases, framed from base 1. CDR1 is given as LGHNA and CDR2 as YSLEER, both from the germline V gene. The junction carries 8 bases between V and J, which are trimmed by 0 bases and 2 bases respectively.